This T cell receptor beta chain was profiled in a study of tumour-infiltrating T cells in Burkitt lymphoma. Profiling relied on immunoSEQ multiplex PCR, and the TCRdb table lists in-frame clones only, not all of them. Here the sample spans roughly 690 clones, about four fifths being singletons. The CDR3 covers 15 residues. J lost 3 bases, V lost 4 bases, and 6 bases had no gene match. Germline V lookup: CDR1 ENHRY, CDR2 SYGVKD. The specimen sequenced was tumor tissue. The genes are TRBV10-3 and TRBJ2-3; 8 bases are a match to TRBD1. The sequence derives from a human donor with Burkitt lymphoma. CDR3 residues: CAISARDRLTDTQYF. DNA for the CDR3: TGTGCCATCAGTGCCAGGGACAGGTTGACAGATACGCAGTATTTT.